These T cell receptor beta chains were read from a single sample in a study of blood T cell repertoires in COVID-19. The data were produced by immunoSEQ multiplex PCR, yet TCRdb's version contains in-frame clones alone and is incomplete. The sample lists about 15,000 clones, 76% occurring once. Sequenced input: peripheral blood. The receptors derive from a man in his 70s with active or convalescent COVID-19. The CDR3 runs from the conserved cysteine through the conserved F or W. The D gene is left open where the match is weak. Not all rows give a size; the values are once, few, many and, for expanded clones, a class.

d_call: -; clone_size: -; v_call: TRBV29-1; j_call: TRBJ1-1; cdr3_nt: TGCAGCGTCGCCCCGGGGGGAAACACTGAAGCTTTCTTT; cdr3_aa: CSVAPGGNTEAFF
d_call: TRBD1; clone_size: -; v_call: TRBV5-5; j_call: TRBJ2-2; cdr3_nt: TGTGCCAGCAGCAGACGGACAGGGGAGAACGGGGAGCTGTTTTTT; cdr3_aa: CASSRRTGENGELFF
d_call: -; clone_size: -; v_call: TRBV15; j_call: TRBJ2-7; cdr3_nt: TGTGCCACCAGCAGAGCCGGGGGTGTCGTCTACGAGCAGTACTTC; cdr3_aa: CATSRAGGVVYEQYF
d_call: TRBD1; clone_size: -; v_call: TRBV6-5; j_call: TRBJ1-4; cdr3_nt: TGTGCCAGCAGACTTGGGACAGGGGATGAAAAACTGTTTTTT; cdr3_aa: CASRLGTGDEKLFF
d_call: TRBD1; clone_size: -; v_call: TRBV18; j_call: TRBJ1-6; cdr3_nt: TGTGCCAGCTCTCTAAAAGGGGGCTCACCCCTCCACTTT; cdr3_aa: CASSLKGGSPLHF
d_call: -; clone_size: -; v_call: TRBV12-3/TRBV12-4; j_call: TRBJ1-2; cdr3_nt: TGTGCCAGCAGTTACAGCCGGGGGGGCTACACCTTC; cdr3_aa: CASSYSRGGYTF
d_call: TRBD1; clone_size: -; v_call: TRBV27; j_call: TRBJ2-4; cdr3_nt: TGTGCCACAGCCCCGACAGGGCAAAACATTCAGTACTTC; cdr3_aa: CATAPTGQNIQYF
d_call: -; clone_size: -; v_call: TRBV15; j_call: TRBJ2-5; cdr3_nt: TGTGCCACCGGAGGGAGCCCACAAGAGACCCAGTACTTC; cdr3_aa: CATGGSPQETQYF
d_call: TRBD2; clone_size: -; v_call: TRBV30; j_call: TRBJ2-7; cdr3_nt: TGTGCCTGGGGACTAGCGGGAGGCCTCGAGCAGTACTTC; cdr3_aa: CAWGLAGGLEQYF
d_call: -; clone_size: -; v_call: TRBV27; j_call: TRBJ2-6; cdr3_nt: TGTGCCAGCAGTTTATCGGCCGGGGCCAACGTCCTGACTTTC; cdr3_aa: CASSLSAGANVLTF
d_call: TRBD1; clone_size: -; v_call: TRBV5-4; j_call: TRBJ2-6; cdr3_nt: TGTGCCAGCAGCTATGGACAGGGCCCCTCTGGGGCCAACGTCCTGACTTTC; cdr3_aa: CASSYGQGPSGANVLTF
d_call: -; clone_size: -; v_call: TRBV29-1; j_call: TRBJ2-5; cdr3_nt: TGCAGCGTTTCGGGGCAAGAGACCCAGTACTTC; cdr3_aa: CSVSGQETQYF
d_call: TRBD2; clone_size: -; v_call: TRBV2; j_call: TRBJ2-1; cdr3_nt: TGTGCCAGCAGAGGGGCGGGAGCGGGTGAGCAGTTCTTC; cdr3_aa: CASRGAGAGEQFF
d_call: TRBD1; clone_size: few; v_call: TRBV2; j_call: TRBJ1-1; cdr3_nt: TGTGCCAGTGCCACACAGGGGATTAACACTGAAGCTTTCTTT; cdr3_aa: CASATQGINTEAFF
d_call: TRBD1; clone_size: -; v_call: TRBV30; j_call: TRBJ1-3; cdr3_nt: TGTGCCTGGATCCCGACAGGGAGCGGAAACACCATATATTTT; cdr3_aa: CAWIPTGSGNTIYF